This T cell receptor beta chain derives from a study of cytomegalovirus exposure and HLA in healthy donors. About the research overall: A previous analysis identified 117 million unique TCR beta sequences derived from about 180 million T cells.

PCR amplification relied on 60 Vbeta primers (plus 13 Jbeta primers). Some clones are missing from TCRdb's copy, which holds only in-frame ones; the method was immunoSEQ multiplex PCR. The repertoire holds 150,000 to 200,000 clones, with 60% to 85% as singletons. Regarding the study as a whole: Most TCR sequences were uncommon, yet certain public TCRs appeared in many donors.

This CDR3 is 13 amino acids long. The germline V gene encodes CDR1 GTSNPN and CDR2 SVGIG (reference sequence). Trimming shortened V by 0 bases and J by 2 bases, and 5 bases separated the two germline ends. Note on this clone: Its antigen is undetermined.

V is TRBV30 and J is TRBJ1-5; D is unclear. What was sequenced was PBMCs. This clonotype originated in a woman aged 40 to 49 in good health and CMV-seropositive. CDR3 sequence: CAWSVVGNQPQHF. Here the CDR3 DNA reads TGTGCCTGGAGTGTTGTCGGCAATCAGCCCCAGCATTTT.